Here is one T cell receptor beta chain with its context. This clone was detected only once. Its recognized antigen is unknown. Nothing much larger sits one base from this clone, and base qualities are not available. These data belong to a study of shared clonotypes between healthy human individuals (TCRdb year 2020). Regarding the study in general: The cohort comprised a couple of women and a few men aged 18 to 49 years. For each donor, CD4 naive and CD4 memory were each run on three plates, CD8 naive on two plates, and CD8 memory on one plate. Blood TCR repertoires of roughly five healthy adults were deeply sequenced to estimate repertoire size and the extent of clonotype sharing between individuals. To increase sequencing depth and limit assay-specific biases, TCR repertoire library preparation and sequencing were carried out by different laboratories using diverse techniques. Per donor, leukapheresis produced somewhere between about 0.94 and 10 billion PBMCs. The investigation overall reported the following: Sharing across a few donors was observed for about 5% of naive CD4, over 3% of naive CD8, roughly 2.3% of memory CD4, and around 0.44% of memory CD8 clonotypes. Naive subsets generally had larger estimated clonotype richness than memory subsets. Pairwise subsampling led to the expectation that sequencing depth would affect the degree of clonotype sharing among donors. Even with the large sequencing depth, rarefaction of the sorted-subset datasets indicated that sequencing was incomplete. Sampling was restricted to blood, and TCR repertoires in tissue are likely to differ from TCR repertoires in blood. The genetic and exposure-history diversity represented was limited by the small number of donors. Compared with non-shared clonotypes, the clonotypes found in all four sorted-subset donors had higher generation probabilities.

Donors were healthy HIV-negative adults with no recently reported acute infections or vaccinations. Only Caucasian adults living in Nashville, Tennessee, USA were represented among the donors. CD4+ T cells were enriched by magnetic negative selection; naive cells were then positively selected on CD45RA, and the negative fraction formed the memory subset. Blood was obtained by leukapheresis, after which PBMCs were separated by Ficoll-Histopaque density gradient centrifugation and cryopreserved in liquid nitrogen vapor phase. Analytical flow cytometry was used to check the purity and quantity of each magnetically sorted T cell population. Genomic DNA was isolated from every sorted fraction and measured by UV absorbance on a Nanodrop 2000c. Using the deep immunoSEQ assay, TCR CDR3 regions were amplified from genomic DNA by multiplex PCR. Genomic DNA extracted from each cell subset was distributed evenly over all wells of several immunoSEQ 96-well plates, and each plate served as one replicate. For sorted subsets, each replicate PCR was loaded with about 0.2 ug genomic DNA, equivalent to 30,000 or so T cell genomes. Purified libraries were quantified with a Qubit 3.0 fluorometer, sized on a Bioanalyzer 2100, and re-quantified with the KAPA Library Quantification kit. Every immunoSEQ 96-well plate was sequenced on a separate single-read 150-cycle Illumina NextSeq 550 flow cell. For the original study's pipeline: Because only junctional sequences without quality scores were contained in the immunoSEQ output, filtering matching that applied to full-length reads could not be performed. To assign V/J genes and CDR3, sequences were annotated using PyIR, a Python wrapper for IgBLAST v1.9, with IMGT germline references. Reads with weak V/J assignments (E-value above 1e-6), missing CDR3, stop codons, out-of-frame junctions, or ambiguous translated residues were removed. V3J clonotypes were defined by identical inferred V gene, J gene, and CDR3 amino acid sequence. The percentage overlap between two repertoires was calculated by dividing the number of shared unique clonotypes by the size of the smaller repertoire. Repertoire richness was assessed with RTK rarefaction, the Chao1 estimator, and Recon v2.1 estimates of unobserved clonotypes. OLGA was used to compute generation probabilities for all TCRbeta clonotypes that the gDNA method yielded from a handful of donors. TCRdb limited this immuneACCESS table to in-frame rearrangements with V and J called. A share of clones is missing; checked studies link under half to unresolved V genes, and the rest is unexplained. The V and J calls and the clone size are those of that table, but D and trimming were determined from the DNA. The sample table shows approximately 2.1 million clones, and roughly 93% are seen once. Clones ranked in the top ten supply 0.35% to 0.5% of the sample.

This sequence originates from a man between 18 and 29 years old in good health. Some clones in this sample may be carry-over from other donors' samples. The sample comprised naive CD4+ T cells from PBMCs. The sample's cell subset or site label, in plain terms: CD45RA+ positively selected.

The nucleotide sequence reads TGTGCCAGCAGCTTGCAATCGGGAGGCTACTACGAGCAGTACTTC. The translation is CASSLQSGGYYEQYF. The rearranged segments are TRBV5-6 and TRBJ2-7; 7 central bases correspond to TRBD2. From cysteine to phenylalanine, the CDR3 is 15 amino acids long. The CDR3 DNA has 45 bases and is translated from base 1. CDR1 and CDR2 were assigned from the germline V gene as SGHDT and YYEEEE. At the junction V is shortened by 1 base and J by 3 bases; bases outside the gene matches: 7.